These 28 T cell receptor beta chains came from one sample sequenced in a study of OX40 agonist ivuxolimab in advanced cancers. The method was immunoSEQ multiplex PCR; TCRdb's version includes in-frame clones alone and lacks a portion of them. The sample lists 80,000 to 100,000 clones, about nine tenths occurring once. Sequences were derived from CD4+ or CD8+ T cells sorted from blood, sampled in a trial of the OX40 agonist ivuxolimab. The receptors were sampled from an adult with an advanced solid tumor such as melanoma, head and neck, liver or kidney cancer.

Of note for this clone: A junction boundary mismatches the germline segment, possibly from a read error. This sequence joins TRBV13 and TRBJ1-2; no firm D call. This CDR3 is 13 amino acids long. Germline CDR1 reads PRHDT; CDR2 reads FYEKMQ (reference sequence). CDR3 DNA: TGTGCCGGCAGCCTAAATCTTAACTATGGCTACACCTTC. Protein sequence: CAGSLNLNYGYTF.

This clone occurred once. J is TRBJ1-2 and V is TRBV5-1; 7 bases fit TRBD1. Germline V gives CDR1 SGHRS, CDR2 YFSETQ. This CDR3 comprises 13 residues. The junction had 4 bases not matched to a gene; V was cut back by 4 bases and J by 4 bases. CDR3 DNA sequence: TGCGCCAGCAGCCCGGGACAGAGCTATGGCTACACCTTC. Its protein is CASSPGQSYGYTF.

The chain has TRBV25-1 and TRBJ1-6; D perhaps matches TRBD1 (6 bases). Trimming cost V 2 bases and J 14 bases, with 19 bases left between them. The germline CDR1 and CDR2 sequences are MGHDK and SYGVNS. The length of the CDR3 is 15 residues. This CDR3 is CASSESSLQGLTLHF. In nucleotides, the CDR3 is TGTGCCAGCAGTGAAAGCTCCCTACAGGGTCTAACCCTCCACTTT. Based on the CDR3 plus reference TRBV25-1 and TRBJ1-6, the full variable domain is EADIYQTPRYLVIGTGKKITLECSQTMGHDKMYWYQQDPGMELHLIHYSYGVNSTEKGDLSSESTVSRIRTEHFPLTLESARPSHTSQYLCASSESSLQGLTLHFGNGTRLTVT.

The chain uses TRBV7-9 and TRBJ1-4, with a tentative D call TRBD1 (6 bases). CDR3 length equals 15 residues. V was cut by 5 bases and J by 0 bases, with 10 bases left in between. Germline values: CDR1 SEHNR, CDR2 FQNEAQ (reference sequence). The CDR3 coding sequence is TGTGCCAGCAGCGCCCGACAGGCAACTAATGAAAAACTGTTTTTT. It specifies CASSARQATNEKLFF.

The V gene is TRBV14, the J gene TRBJ2-7; D might be TRBD1 or TRBD2, each matching 7 bases. Trimming cost V 4 bases and J 9 bases, with 22 bases left between them. CDR1 and CDR2 from the germline V gene are SGHDN and FVKESK. The CDR3 has 15 amino acids. This CDR3 is CASSPGEGAIVGQYF. The CDR3 DNA sequence: TGTGCCAGCAGCCCCGGGGAGGGGGCGATCGTAGGGCAGTACTTC.

CDR3 residues: CASSQGLGGTQYF. CDR3 bases: TGCGCCAGCAGCCAGGGACTTGGGGGGACCCAGTACTTC. The chain links TRBV5-1 to TRBJ2-5; maybe TRBD2 (6 bases). Trimming removed 4 bases from V and 7 bases from J, with 14 bases in between. Germline V gene data show CDR1 as SGHRS and CDR2 as YFSETQ. The CDR3 contains 13 residues. Drawing the rest from reference TRBV5-1 and TRBJ2-5, the complete variable domain is KAGVTQTPRYLIKTRGQQVTLSCSPISGHRSVSWYQQTPGQGLQFLFEYFSETQRNKGNFPGRFSGRQFSNSRSEMNVSTLELGDSALYLCASSQGLGGTQYFGPGTRLLVL.

V gene TRBV28 combines with J gene TRBJ2-3; a possible D gene is TRBD2 (6 bases). CDR1 and CDR2 (germline): MDHEN, SYDVKM. The CDR3 runs to 17 residues. The V and J ends lost 2 bases and 5 bases respectively, with 20 bases between them. This chain's CDR3 is CASSLRGTGLRGDTQYF. For the CDR3, the DNA is TGTGCCAGCAGTTTACGGGGGACGGGACTTAGGGGAGATACGCAGTATTTT.

V and J are TRBV28 and TRBJ2-3, with 7 bases lining up with TRBD1. The CDR3 has 15 amino acids. V lost 2 bases, J lost 3 bases, and 5 bases stayed unmatched. Per germline, CDR1 MDHEN and CDR2 SYDVKM. The CDR3 DNA reads TGTGCCAGCAGTTTAGAGGGGGCATCGACAGATACGCAGTATTTT. It translates to CASSLEGASTDTQYF.

The table lists this clone with a count of one. This rearrangement joins TRBV25-1 to TRBJ2-5; TRBD2 matches at 11 bases. In germline, CDR1 is MGHDK, CDR2 SYGVNS. This CDR3 has 17 amino acids. Trimming removed 5 bases from V and 1 base from J; junction bases left unmatched: 9. The DNA of the CDR3 is TGTGCCAGCAGTTATTGGGCTAGCGGGAGGACCCAAGAGACCCAGTACTTC. Translating it yields CASSYWASGRTQETQYF. Using reference TRBV25-1 and TRBJ2-5 for the parts outside the CDR3, the full variable domain is EADIYQTPRYLVIGTGKKITLECSQTMGHDKMYWYQQDPGMELHLIHYSYGVNSTEKGDLSSESTVSRIRTEHFPLTLESARPSHTSQYLCASSYWASGRTQETQYFGPGTRLLVL.

The chain uses TRBV6-1 and TRBJ2-1; 9 bases match TRBD2. The CDR3 consists of 15 residues. Per the germline V gene, CDR1 is MNHNS and CDR2 is SASEGT. Trimming at V came to 1 base and at J to 8 bases, leaving 6 bases not matched to a gene. The CDR3 reads CASSEEGTSFDEQFF. CDR3 nucleotide sequence: TGTGCCAGCAGTGAAGAGGGGACTAGCTTCGATGAGCAGTTCTTC.

This chain connects TRBV6-5 to TRBJ1-1; D uncertain. Germline loops: CDR1 MNHEY, CDR2 SVGAGI. With 3 bases removed from V and 7 bases from J, the gap between germline ends came to 15 bases. The CDR3 consists of 14 residues. The CDR3 region has the DNA TGTGCCAGCAGTTATAAGGGTCGCCGCCTTGAAGCTTTCTTT. This translates into CASSYKGRRLEAFF.

The chain has TRBV5-4 and TRBJ2-1, with 10 nucleotides matching TRBD2. The germline gives CDR1 SGHNT, CDR2 YYREEE (reference sequence). This CDR3 is built from 15 residues. V lost 3 bases, J lost 4 bases, and 4 bases stayed unmatched. The CDR3 spells CASSSGLAEYNEQFF. In DNA form, the CDR3 reads TGTGCCAGCAGCTCTGGACTAGCGGAATACAATGAGCAGTTCTTC. Combining the CDR3 with reference TRBV5-4 and TRBJ2-1 gives the whole variable domain ETGVTQSPTHLIKTRGQQVTLRCSSQSGHNTVSWYQQALGQGPQFIFQYYREEENGRGNFPPRFSGLQFPNYSSELNVNALELDDSALYLCASSSGLAEYNEQFFGPGTRLTVL.

This CDR3 is CASRETSGTQETQYF. CDR3 DNA: TGTGCCAGCAGAGAGACTAGCGGGACCCAAGAGACCCAGTACTTC. The chain carries TRBV28 and TRBJ2-5, with 11 bases fitting TRBD2. The ends lost 6 bases at V and 1 base at J; junction bases unmatched: 4. Germline V CDR1 and CDR2: MDHEN, SYDVKM. This CDR3 has 15 amino acids.

This chain connects TRBV5-4 to TRBJ2-1; 10 bases agree with TRBD2. The CDR3 spans 17 residues. The germline V gene encodes CDR1 SGHNT and CDR2 YYREEE (reference sequence). V dropped 0 bases and J dropped 9; count of bases not matched to a gene: 12. The CDR3 sequence: CASSLEATLAGAGEQFF. CDR3 nucleotide sequence: TGTGCCAGCAGCTTGGAGGCTACCCTAGCGGGAGCGGGTGAGCAGTTCTTC. Full variable domain (remainder filled in from reference TRBV5-4 and TRBJ2-1): ETGVTQSPTHLIKTRGQQVTLRCSSQSGHNTVSWYQQALGQGPQFIFQYYREEENGRGNFPPRFSGLQFPNYSSELNVNALELDDSALYLCASSLEATLAGAGEQFFGPGTRLTVL.

The table lists this clone with a few counts. The rearrangement uses TRBV10-3 and TRBJ1-5, with a weak D call TRBD1 (5 bases). Germline loops: CDR1 ENHRY, CDR2 SYGVKD. V lost 5 bases and J 4 bases, leaving 9 bases between the germline ends. This CDR3 region has 13 residues. The chain's CDR3 is CAISRDVNQPQHF. The CDR3 coding sequence is TGTGCCATCAGTCGGGACGTTAATCAGCCCCAGCATTTT.

The chain employs TRBV5-1 and TRBJ2-1; 11 nucleotides agree with TRBD1. CDR3 length: 18 amino acids. J lost 3 bases, V lost 4 bases, and 12 bases had no gene match. Germline V CDR1 and CDR2: SGHRS, YFSETQ. CDR3 sequence: CASSAYTGTGGYYNEQFF. The CDR3 DNA reads TGCGCCAGCAGCGCTTATACCGGGACAGGGGGGTACTACAATGAGCAGTTCTTC.

The chain employs TRBV7-2 and TRBJ2-5, with D possibly TRBD1 on 6 matching bases. CDR1 SGHTA and CDR2 FQGNSA come from the germline V gene. V was cut by 1 base and J by 6 bases, with 12 bases left in between. The CDR3 length is 14 residues. The CDR3 bases are TGTGCCAGCAGCTTAGACAGGGCCTTTAAGACCCAGTACTTC. This sequence encodes CASSLDRAFKTQYF.

V and J are TRBV5-1 and TRBJ2-1; TRBD2 agrees at 8 bases. Germline values: CDR1 SGHRS, CDR2 YFSETQ. This CDR3 spans 15 amino acids. Losses at the gene ends were 3 bases for V and 4 bases for J; bases not matched to a gene: 6. The CDR3 nucleotides read TGCGCCAGCAGCTGGGCCGGGACTAGTTACAATGAGCAGTTCTTC. Translation gives CASSWAGTSYNEQFF.

The chain combines TRBV6-4 with TRBJ2-2; perhaps TRBD1 as D (6 bases). With 2 bases removed from V and 7 bases from J, the gap between germline ends came to 14 bases. Germline loops: CDR1 MRHNA, CDR2 SNTAGT. The length of the CDR3 is 15 residues. The CDR3 loop reads CASSDGLGGGGELFF. CDR3 sequence (DNA): TGTGCCAGCAGTGACGGGTTAGGGGGTGGCGGGGAGCTGTTTTTT.

The CDR3 region is CSVHGTSGRANEQFF. Here the CDR3 DNA reads TGCAGCGTCCACGGCACTAGCGGGAGGGCGAATGAGCAGTTCTTC. The V call is TRBV29-1, the J call TRBJ2-1; 13 nucleotides line up with TRBD2. CDR3 size: 15 residues. J gave up 7 bases and V 6 bases, and 9 bases lay outside the gene matches. In germline, CDR1 is SQVTM, CDR2 ANQGSEA.

In its sample, this clone was seen once. The chain has TRBV2 and TRBJ1-2, with D perhaps TRBD1 (5 bases). CDR1 SNHLY and CDR2 FYNNEI come from the germline V gene. The germline V and J ends were trimmed by 2 bases and 0 bases, with 7 bases remaining between them. This CDR3 region has 14 residues. The CDR3 spells CASSERGANYGYTF. For the CDR3, the DNA is TGTGCCAGCAGTGAAAGGGGTGCTAACTATGGCTACACCTTC.

This clone was recorded a few times. The rearrangement uses TRBV25-1 and TRBJ1-1, with 9 bases that match TRBD1. Per germline, CDR1 MGHDK and CDR2 SYGVNS. The trim removed 6 bases at V and 1 base at J, leaving 9 bases unmatched. This CDR3 is 16 amino acids long. The CDR3 sequence is CASSLLTGGRNTEAFF. CDR3 DNA: TGTGCCAGCAGCCTTCTCACAGGGGGCCGGAACACTGAAGCTTTCTTT.

The chain joins TRBV25-1 to TRBJ1-5; a possible D gene is TRBD1 (6 bases). V lost 3 bases and J lost 2, with 8 bases in between. In germline, CDR1 is MGHDK, CDR2 SYGVNS. The CDR3 totals 14 residues. The CDR3 region is CASSDGQRNQPQHF. The CDR3 DNA reads as TGTGCCAGCAGTGACGGACAGCGCAATCAGCCCCAGCATTTT.

This clone was seen a few times. The chain couples TRBV28 to TRBJ2-1; the D gene could be TRBD1 or TRBD2 (5 bases each). CDR3 size: 13 residues. Trimming cost V 6 bases and J 7 bases, with 13 bases left between them. The germline CDR1 and CDR2 sequences are MDHEN and SYDVKM. The CDR3 reads CASRGDGTNEQFF. CDR3 in DNA: TGTGCCAGCAGGGGTGATGGGACGAATGAGCAGTTCTTC. Looking up the rest from reference TRBV28 and TRBJ2-1 gives the full variable domain: DVKVTQSSRYLVKRTGEKVFLECVQDMDHENMFWYRQDPGLGLRLIYFSYDVKMKEKGDIPEGYSVSREKKERFSLILESASTNQTSMYLCASRGDGTNEQFFGPGTRLTVL.

V and J are TRBV28 and TRBJ2-4; TRBD1 aligns across 8 bases. Trimming took 6 bases from V and 3 from J; bases not matched to a gene: 4. This CDR3 comprises 14 residues. Germline V lookup: CDR1 MDHEN, CDR2 SYDVKM. CDR3 bases: TGTGCCAGCAGACCGACAGGGGTCAAAAACATTCAGTACTTC. Encoded protein: CASRPTGVKNIQYF.

This sequence joins TRBV5-1 and TRBJ2-5; 8 positions match TRBD1. Trimming at V came to 4 bases and at J to 2 bases, leaving 4 bases not matched to a gene. CDR1 and CDR2 from the germline V gene are SGHRS and YFSETQ. This CDR3 spans 14 amino acids. The CDR3 bases are TGCGCCAGCAGCACAGGGGGTGCACAAGAGACCCAGTACTTC. Protein product: CASSTGGAQETQYF.

CDR3 DNA: TGTGCCAGCAGCTTAGGGCGGACTCAAGAGACCCAGTACTTC. This translates into CASSLGRTQETQYF. This sequence joins TRBV11-2 and TRBJ2-5; possibly TRBD2 for D (5 bases). CDR1 and CDR2 from the germline V gene are SGHAT and FQNNGV. Trimming pared 1 base from V and 2 bases from J, leaving 8 bases between. The CDR3 runs 14 residues. Full variable domain (remainder filled in from reference TRBV11-2 and TRBJ2-5): EAGVAQSPRYKIIEKRQSVAFWCNPISGHATLYWYQQILGQGPKLLIQFQNNGVVDDSQLPKDRFSAERLKGVDSTLKIQPAKLEDSAVYLCASSLGRTQETQYFGPGTRLLVL.

The chain recombines TRBV6-1 with TRBJ1-5; 9 bases match TRBD1. CDR1 MNHNS and CDR2 SASEGT come from the germline V gene. This CDR3 contains 19 residues. The V and J ends lost 3 bases and 0 bases, in that order; junction bases with no gene match: 12. The CDR3, as DNA: TGTGCCAGCAGTGATACCGGGACAGGGCGGCTATATAGCAATCAGCCCCAGCATTTT. As protein: CASSDTGTGRLYSNQPQHF.